This T cell receptor beta chain was documented in a study of patients and donors after allogeneic stem cell transplantation. TCRdb re-derived calls from the RT-PCR reads in MiXCR, one entry per CDR3 protein. The sample gives about 110,000 distinct CDR3 sequences, around 36% of which show up once; roughly 27% is in the top ten. With V trimmed by 5 bases and J by 7 bases, 4 bases remained unmatched. There are 12 residues in the CDR3. Germline V CDR1 and CDR2: KGHSH, LQKENI. The sequencing input was blood, either unsorted or a sorted T cell fraction (not recorded which). This chain links TRBV18 with TRBJ1-1; 7 positions match TRBD1. The receptor's source is a human donor who was either an allogeneic HSCT recipient or a stem cell or donor lymphocyte infusion donor (not recorded which). It is not recorded whose cells these are; they may come from a transplant donor. The CDR3, as DNA: TGTGCCAGCTCAACACAGGGGTTTGAAGCTTTCTTT. Protein product: CASSTQGFEAFF. Variable domain in full (rest from reference TRBV18 and TRBJ1-1): NAGVMQNPRHLVRRRGQEARLRCSPMKGHSHVYWYRQLPEEGLKFMVYLQKENIIDESGMPKERFSAEFPKEGPSILRIQQVVRGDSAAYFCASSTQGFEAFFGQGTRLTVV.